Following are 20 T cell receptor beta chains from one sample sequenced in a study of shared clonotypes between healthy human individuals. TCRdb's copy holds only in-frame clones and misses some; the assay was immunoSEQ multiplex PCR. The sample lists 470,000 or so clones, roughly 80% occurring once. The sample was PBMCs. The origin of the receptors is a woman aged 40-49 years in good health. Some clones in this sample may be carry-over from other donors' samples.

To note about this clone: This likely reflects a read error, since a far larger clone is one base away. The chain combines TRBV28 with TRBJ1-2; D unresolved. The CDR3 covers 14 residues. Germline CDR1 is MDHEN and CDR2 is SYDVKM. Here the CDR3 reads CASSSSPLNNGYTF. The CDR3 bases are TGTGCCAGCAGTTCTTCCCCTCTTAACAATGGCTACACCTTC.

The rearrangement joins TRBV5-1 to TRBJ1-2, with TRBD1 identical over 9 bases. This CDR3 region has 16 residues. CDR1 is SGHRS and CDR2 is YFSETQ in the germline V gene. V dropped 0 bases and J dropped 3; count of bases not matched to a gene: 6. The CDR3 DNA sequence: TGCGCCAGCAGCTTGGGAAGGGACAGGGTGGACTATGGCTACACCTTC. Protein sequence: CASSLGRDRVDYGYTF.

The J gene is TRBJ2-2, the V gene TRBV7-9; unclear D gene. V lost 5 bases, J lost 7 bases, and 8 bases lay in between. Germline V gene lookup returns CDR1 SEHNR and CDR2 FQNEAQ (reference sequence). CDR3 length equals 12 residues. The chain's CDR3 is CASSAPFGELFF. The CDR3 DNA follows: TGTGCCAGCAGCGCCCCTTTCGGGGAGCTGTTTTTT.

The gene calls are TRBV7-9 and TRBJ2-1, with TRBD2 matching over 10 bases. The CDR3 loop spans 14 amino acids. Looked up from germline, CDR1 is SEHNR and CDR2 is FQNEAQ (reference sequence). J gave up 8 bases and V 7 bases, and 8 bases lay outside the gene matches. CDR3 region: CASTPSGSTYEQFF. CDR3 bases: TGTGCCAGCACCCCTAGCGGGAGTACGTATGAGCAGTTCTTC. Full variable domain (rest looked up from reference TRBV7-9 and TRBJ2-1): DTGVSQNPRHKITKRGQNVTFRCDPISEHNRLYWYRQTLGQGPEFLTYFQNEAQLEKSRLLSDRFSAERPKGSFSTLEIQRTEQGDSAMYLCASTPSGSTYEQFFGPGTRLTVL.

CDR3 DNA sequence: TGTGCCAGCAGCCCGGTGGGGGGGAAAACCTACGAGCAGTACTTC. This codes for CASSPVGGKTYEQYF. This chain uses TRBV4-2 with TRBJ2-7, with 7 bases lining up with TRBD2. Germline trimming cut 4 bases from V and 2 bases from J; bases unmatched to any gene: 8. The CDR3 has 15 residues. Per germline, CDR1 LGHNA and CDR2 YNFKEQ.

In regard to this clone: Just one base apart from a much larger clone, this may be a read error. The DNA of the CDR3 is TGTGCCAGCATTCGCTTTGGGGTTAGGACTAGCGGGAGTATCCCGGTGAGGATACGTGAGCAGTTCTTC. Translation gives CASIRFGVRTSGSIPVRIREQFF. The chain is built from TRBV27 and TRBJ2-1; 13 positions match TRBD2. The CDR3 has 23 amino acids. CDR1 and CDR2 from the germline V gene are MNHEY and SMNVEV (reference sequence). The ends lost 7 bases at V and 9 bases at J; junction bases unmatched: 33.

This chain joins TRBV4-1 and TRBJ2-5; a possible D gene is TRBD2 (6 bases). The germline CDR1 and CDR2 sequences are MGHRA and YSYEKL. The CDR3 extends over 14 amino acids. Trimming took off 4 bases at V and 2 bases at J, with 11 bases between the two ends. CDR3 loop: CASSRIAEQETQYF. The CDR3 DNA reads TGCGCCAGCAGCCGGATAGCGGAGCAAGAGACCCAGTACTTC.

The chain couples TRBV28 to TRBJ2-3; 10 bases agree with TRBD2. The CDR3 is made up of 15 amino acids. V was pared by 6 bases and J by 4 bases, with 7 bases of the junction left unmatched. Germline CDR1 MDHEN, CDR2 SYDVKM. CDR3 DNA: TGTGCCAGCAGCTACCTAGCGGGAGCAGCAGATACGCAGTATTTT. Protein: CASSYLAGAADTQYF. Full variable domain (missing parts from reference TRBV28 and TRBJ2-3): DVKVTQSSRYLVKRTGEKVFLECVQDMDHENMFWYRQDPGLGLRLIYFSYDVKMKEKGDIPEGYSVSREKKERFSLILESASTNQTSMYLCASSYLAGAADTQYFGPGTRLTVL.

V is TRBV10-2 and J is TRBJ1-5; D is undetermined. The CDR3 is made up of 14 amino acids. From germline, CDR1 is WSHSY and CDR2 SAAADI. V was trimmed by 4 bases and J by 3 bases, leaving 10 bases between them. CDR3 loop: CASSVRTLNQPQHF. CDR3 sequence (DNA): TGCGCCAGCAGTGTGCGGACCCTCAATCAGCCCCAGCATTTT.

The CDR3 nucleotides read TGCGCCAGCAATCGGGGTATGGTCGATGAGCAGTTCTTC. Its translation is CASNRGMVDEQFF. The J gene is TRBJ2-1, the V gene TRBV5-1, with D perhaps TRBD2 (5 bases). Trimming cost V 6 bases and J 8 bases, with 15 bases left between them. The CDR3 consists of 13 residues. Germline V lookup: CDR1 SGHRS, CDR2 YFSETQ.

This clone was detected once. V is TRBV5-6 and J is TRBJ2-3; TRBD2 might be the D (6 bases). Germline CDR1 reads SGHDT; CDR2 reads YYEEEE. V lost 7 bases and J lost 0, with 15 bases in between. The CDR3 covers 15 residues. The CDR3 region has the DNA TGTGCCAGCGCCCGGGAGCGATATAGCACAGATACGCAGTATTTT. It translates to CASARERYSTDTQYF.

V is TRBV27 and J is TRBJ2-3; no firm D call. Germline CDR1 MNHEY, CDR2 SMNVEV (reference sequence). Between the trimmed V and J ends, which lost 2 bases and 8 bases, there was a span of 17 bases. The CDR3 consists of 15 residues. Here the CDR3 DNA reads TGTGCCAGCAGTTTAGGCACTCCGGCCGACCGTACGCAGTATTTT. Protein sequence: CASSLGTPADRTQYF.

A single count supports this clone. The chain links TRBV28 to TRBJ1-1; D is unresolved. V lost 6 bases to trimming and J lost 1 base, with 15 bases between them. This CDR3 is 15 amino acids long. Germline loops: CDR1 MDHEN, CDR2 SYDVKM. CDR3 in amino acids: CASSGETAGNTEAFF. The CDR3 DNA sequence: TGTGCCAGCAGCGGTGAGACTGCGGGGAACACTGAAGCTTTCTTT.

CDR3 DNA: TGTGCCAGCAGCCCCGTCACCTCTGGGGCCAACGTCCTGACTTTC. This gives the protein CASSPVTSGANVLTF. V is TRBV2 and J is TRBJ2-6, with D unclear. Germline V lookup: CDR1 SNHLY, CDR2 FYNNEI. Trimming shortened V by 6 bases and J by 0 bases, and 9 bases separated the two germline ends. This CDR3 has 15 amino acids. The variable domain in full, completed from reference TRBV2 and TRBJ2-6, reads EPEVTQTPSHQVTQMGQEVILRCVPISNHLYFYWYRQILGQKVEFLVSFYNNEISEKSEIFDDQFSVERPDGSNFTLKIRSTKLEDSAMYFCASSPVTSGANVLTFGAGSRLTVL.

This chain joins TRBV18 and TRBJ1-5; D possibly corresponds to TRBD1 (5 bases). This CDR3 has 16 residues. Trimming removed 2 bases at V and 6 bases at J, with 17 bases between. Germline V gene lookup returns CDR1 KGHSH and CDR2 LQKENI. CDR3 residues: CASSPEAMGGGQPQHF. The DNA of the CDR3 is TGTGCCAGCTCACCAGAGGCGATGGGGGGAGGTCAGCCCCAGCATTTT.

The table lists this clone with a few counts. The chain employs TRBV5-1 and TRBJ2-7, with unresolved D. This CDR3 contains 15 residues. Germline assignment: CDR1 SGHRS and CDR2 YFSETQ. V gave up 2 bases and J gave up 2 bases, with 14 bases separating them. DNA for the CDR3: TGCGCCAGCAGCTTCGCTCCGGGTGGACCCTACGAGCAGTACTTC. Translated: CASSFAPGGPYEQYF.

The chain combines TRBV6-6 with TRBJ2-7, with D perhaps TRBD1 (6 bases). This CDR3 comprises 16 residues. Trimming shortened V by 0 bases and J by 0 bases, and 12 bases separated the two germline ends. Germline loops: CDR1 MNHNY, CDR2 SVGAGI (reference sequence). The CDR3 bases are TGTGCCAGCAGTTACTCAACAGGGCTGGGCTCCTACGAGCAGTACTTC. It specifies CASSYSTGLGSYEQYF.

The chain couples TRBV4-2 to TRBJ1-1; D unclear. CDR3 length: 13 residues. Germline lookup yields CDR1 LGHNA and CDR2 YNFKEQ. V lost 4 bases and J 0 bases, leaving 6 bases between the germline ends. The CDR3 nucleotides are TGTGCCAGCAGCCCCTTCCTGAACACTGAAGCTTTCTTT. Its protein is CASSPFLNTEAFF.

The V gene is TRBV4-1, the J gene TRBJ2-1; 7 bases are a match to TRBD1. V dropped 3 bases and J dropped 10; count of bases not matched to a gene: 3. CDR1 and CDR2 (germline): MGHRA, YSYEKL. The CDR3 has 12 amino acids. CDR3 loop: CASSQRRGEQFF. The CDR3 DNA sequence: TGCGCCAGCAGCCAGCGCAGGGGGGAGCAGTTCTTC.

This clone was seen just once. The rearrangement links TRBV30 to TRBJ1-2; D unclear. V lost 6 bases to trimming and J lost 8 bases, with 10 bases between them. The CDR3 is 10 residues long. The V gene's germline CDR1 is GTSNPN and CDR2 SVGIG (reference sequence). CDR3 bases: TGTGCCTGCTTCACCGGAGGCTACACCTTC. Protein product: CACFTGGYTF. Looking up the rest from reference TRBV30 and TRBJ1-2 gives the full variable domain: SQTIHQWPATLVQPVGSPLSLECTVEGTSNPNLYWYRQAAGRGLQLLFYSVGIGQISSEVPQNLSASRPQDRQFILSSKKLLLSDSGFYLCACFTGGYTFGSGTRLTVV.